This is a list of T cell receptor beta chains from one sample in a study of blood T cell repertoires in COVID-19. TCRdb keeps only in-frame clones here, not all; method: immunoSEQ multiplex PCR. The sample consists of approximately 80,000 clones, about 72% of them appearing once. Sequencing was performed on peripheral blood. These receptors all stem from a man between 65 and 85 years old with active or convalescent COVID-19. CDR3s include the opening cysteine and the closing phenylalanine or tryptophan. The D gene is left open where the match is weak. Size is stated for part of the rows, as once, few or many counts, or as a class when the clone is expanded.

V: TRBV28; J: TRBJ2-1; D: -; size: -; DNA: TGTGCCAGCAGTACCCTAGGAGGCGCCCCCTCCTACAATGAGCAGTTCTTC; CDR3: CASSTLGGAPSYNEQFF
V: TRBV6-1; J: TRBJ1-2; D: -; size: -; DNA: TGTGCCAGCAGTGAAAGGGTGGAGACTATCAATGGCTACACCTTC; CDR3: CASSERVETINGYTF
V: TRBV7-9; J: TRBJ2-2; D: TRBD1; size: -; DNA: TGTGCCAGCAGGATGACAGGGCAAACCGGGGAGCTGTTTTTT; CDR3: CASRMTGQTGELFF
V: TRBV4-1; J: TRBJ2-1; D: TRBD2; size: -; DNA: TGCGCCAGCAGCCAAGGGGTAACTAGCGGGGCTAATGAGCAGTTCTTC; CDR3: CASSQGVTSGANEQFF
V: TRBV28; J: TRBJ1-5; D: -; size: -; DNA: TGTGCCAGCAGTTTACCGGGGGGCCGAAACCAGCCCCAGCATTTT; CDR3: CASSLPGGRNQPQHF
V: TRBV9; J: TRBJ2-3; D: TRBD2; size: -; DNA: TGTGCCAGCAGCGTAGGCCCTTGGACTAGCGGGGTACCAGATACGCAGTATTTT; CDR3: CASSVGPWTSGVPDTQYF
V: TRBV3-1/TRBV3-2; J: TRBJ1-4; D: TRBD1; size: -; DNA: TGTGCCAGCAGCCCGACAGGGTGGTATGAAAAACTGTTTTTT; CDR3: CASSPTGWYEKLFF
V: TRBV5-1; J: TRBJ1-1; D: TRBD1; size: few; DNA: TGCGCCAGCAGCTCCACAGGGGGAAAGGGCACTGAAGCTTTCTTT; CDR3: CASSSTGGKGTEAFF
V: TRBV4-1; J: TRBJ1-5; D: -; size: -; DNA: TGCGCCAGCAGCCAAGAGGGCAGTCAGCCCCAGCATTTT; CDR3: CASSQEGSQPQHF
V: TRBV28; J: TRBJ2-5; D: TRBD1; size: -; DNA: TGTGCCAGCAGTCCTCCTTCGTCCCTCACAGGGGGGCAAGAGACCCAGTACTTC; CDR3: CASSPPSSLTGGQETQYF
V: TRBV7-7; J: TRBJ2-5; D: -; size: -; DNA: TGTGCCAGCAGCTTTTTTGACAGCCTACAAGAGACCCAGTACTTC; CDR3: CASSFFDSLQETQYF
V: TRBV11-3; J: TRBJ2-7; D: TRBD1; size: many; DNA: TGTGCCAGCAGCACAAATACGGGACAGGTTCCCTACGAGCAGTACTTC; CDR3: CASSTNTGQVPYEQYF
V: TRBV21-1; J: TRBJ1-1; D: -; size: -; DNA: TGTGCCAGCAGCAAACCGTACCGGGGTTTGATGAACACTGAAGCTTTCTTT; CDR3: CASSKPYRGLMNTEAFF
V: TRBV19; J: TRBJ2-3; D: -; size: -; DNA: TGTGCCAGTAGCACCGGGTTTGGGGATACGCAGTATTTT; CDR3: CASSTGFGDTQYF
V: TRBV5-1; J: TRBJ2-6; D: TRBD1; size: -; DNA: TGCGCCAGCAGCTTACAGGGGCCAGGGGCCAACGTCCTGACTTTC; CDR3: CASSLQGPGANVLTF
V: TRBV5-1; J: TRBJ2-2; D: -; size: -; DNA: TGCGCCAGCAGCTGGGGACAGAACACCGGGGAGCTGTTTTTT; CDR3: CASSWGQNTGELFF
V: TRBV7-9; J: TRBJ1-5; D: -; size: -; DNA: TGTGCCAGCAGCTTAGCTGGGGCGTGGAAGCCCCAGCATTTT; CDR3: CASSLAGAWKPQHF
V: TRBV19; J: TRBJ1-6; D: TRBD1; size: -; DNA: TGTGCCAGTAGTAGACGAACTTGGACAGGTAGGAGGGAATCACCCCTCCACTTT; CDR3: CASSRRTWTGRRESPLHF
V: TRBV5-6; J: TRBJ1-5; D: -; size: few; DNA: TGTGCCAGCAGCAAAACAGGGAATCAGCCCCAGCATTTT; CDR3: CASSKTGNQPQHF
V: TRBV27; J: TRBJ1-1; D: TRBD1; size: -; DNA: TGTGCCAGCAGTCGCAGGGGGTCGAACACTGAAGCTTTCTTT; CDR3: CASSRRGSNTEAFF
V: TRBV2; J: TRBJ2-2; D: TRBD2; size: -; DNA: TGTGCCAGCAGTGTTTTAGCGGGGGGTTACACCGGGGAGCTGTTTTTT; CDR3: CASSVLAGGYTGELFF
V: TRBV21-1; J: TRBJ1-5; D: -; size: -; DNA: TGTGCCAGCAGCAAACCGTCAGGTCAGCCCCAGCATTTT; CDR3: CASSKPSGQPQHF
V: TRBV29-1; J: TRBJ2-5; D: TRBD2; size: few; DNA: TGCAGCGGGGCGACTAGCGGGGCTCGTCAACGGTACTTC; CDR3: CSGATSGARQRYF
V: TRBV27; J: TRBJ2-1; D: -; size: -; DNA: TGTGCCAGCAGTACCCGACAGGATACTGAGCAGTTCTTC; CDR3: CASSTRQDTEQFF
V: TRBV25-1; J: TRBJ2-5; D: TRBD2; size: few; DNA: TGTGCCAGCAGTGACCGTAGCGGGGGGAAAACACTTAGTGAGACCCAGTACTTC; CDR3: CASSDRSGGKTLSETQYF
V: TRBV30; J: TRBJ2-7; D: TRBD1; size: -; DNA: TGTGCCTGGAGTCCCGGGACAGCAACTTACGAGCAGTACTTC; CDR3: CAWSPGTATYEQYF
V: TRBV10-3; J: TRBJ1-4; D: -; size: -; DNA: TGTGCCATCAGGGAAGGGGCGACTAATGAAAAACTGTTTTTT; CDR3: CAIREGATNEKLFF
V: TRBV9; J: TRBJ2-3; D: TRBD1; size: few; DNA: TGTGCCAGCAGCCTCCCCCGAGGGGGCATCGACACAGATACGCAGTATTTT; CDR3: CASSLPRGGIDTDTQYF
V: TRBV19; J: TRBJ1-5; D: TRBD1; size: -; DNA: TGTGCCAGTGGGACAGCTGGGAATCAGCCCCAGCATTTT; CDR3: CASGTAGNQPQHF
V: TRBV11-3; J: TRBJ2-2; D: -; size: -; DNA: TGTGCCAGCAGCTTTCTCGGGGAGCTGTTTTTT; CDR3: CASSFLGELFF
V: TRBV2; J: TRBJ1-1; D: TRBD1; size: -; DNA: TGTGCCAGGCGTAGGGGGACAGGGGAAATGAACACTGAAGCTTTCTTT; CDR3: CARRRGTGEMNTEAFF
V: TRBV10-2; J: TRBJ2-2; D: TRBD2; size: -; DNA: TGCGCCAGCAGGACTAGCGGAGTCACCGGGGAGCTGTTTTTT; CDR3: CASRTSGVTGELFF
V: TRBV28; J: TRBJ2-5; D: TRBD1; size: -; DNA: TGTGCCAGCAGTTCCCAGGGGGCTGGGGAGGAGACCCAGTACTTC; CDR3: CASSSQGAGEETQYF
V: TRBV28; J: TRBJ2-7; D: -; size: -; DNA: TGTGCCAGCAGTTTAGGAGGGAGTGGCGAGCAGTACTTC; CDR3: CASSLGGSGEQYF
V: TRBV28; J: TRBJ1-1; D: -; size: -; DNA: TGTGCCAGCAGTTTCCCCGGGGGGTCGGGGAACACTGAAGCTTTCTTT; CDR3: CASSFPGGSGNTEAFF
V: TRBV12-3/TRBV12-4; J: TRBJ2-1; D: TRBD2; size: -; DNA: TGTGCCAGCACTAAACTAGCGGGGTCGCAGTTCTTC; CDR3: CASTKLAGSQFF
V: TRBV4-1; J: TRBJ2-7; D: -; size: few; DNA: TGCGCCAGCAGTCAACAGGTTATCACCTACGAGCAGTACTTC; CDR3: CASSQQVITYEQYF
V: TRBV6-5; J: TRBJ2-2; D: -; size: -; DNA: TGTGCCAGCAGTTACACTACAGGCACCGGGGAGCTGTTTTTT; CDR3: CASSYTTGTGELFF
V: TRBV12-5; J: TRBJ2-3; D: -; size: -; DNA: TGTGCTAGTGGTTTGACAGATATCTTCACAGATACGCAGTATTTT; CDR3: CASGLTDIFTDTQYF
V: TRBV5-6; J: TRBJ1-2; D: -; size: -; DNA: TGTGCCAGCAGCTTTCCTTCTCTCCGGGGCTACACCTTC; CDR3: CASSFPSLRGYTF
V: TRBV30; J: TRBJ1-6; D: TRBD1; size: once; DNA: TGTGCCTGGGGGGGACAGAAGAATTCACCCCTCCACTTT; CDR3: CAWGGQKNSPLHF
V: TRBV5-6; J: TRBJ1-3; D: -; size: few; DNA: TGTGCCAGCAGCTCCATTCAGGGAAGCTCTGGAAACACCATATATTTT; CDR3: CASSSIQGSSGNTIYF
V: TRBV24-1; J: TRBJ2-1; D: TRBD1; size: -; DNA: TGTGCCACCAGTGACACGGACAGGGTAAATGAGCAGTTCTTC; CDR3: CATSDTDRVNEQFF
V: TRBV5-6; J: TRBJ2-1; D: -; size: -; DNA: TGTGCCAGCAGCTTCGCGTTAAGCTCCTACAATGAGCAGTTCTTC; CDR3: CASSFALSSYNEQFF
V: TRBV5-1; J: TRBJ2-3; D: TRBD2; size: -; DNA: TGCGCCAGCAGCTTGGCCCGGGGGGTGGGCACAGATACGCAGTATTTT; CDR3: CASSLARGVGTDTQYF
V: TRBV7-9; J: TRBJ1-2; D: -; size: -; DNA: TGTGCCAGCAGCTTAGGAGAGTCAGGGAGGATCTCTGGCTACACCTTC; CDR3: CASSLGESGRISGYTF
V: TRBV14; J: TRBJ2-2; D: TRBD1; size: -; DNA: TGTGCCAGCAGCTCTCTTCCGGGACAGGGTTTTGACGGGGAGCTGTTTTTT; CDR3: CASSSLPGQGFDGELFF
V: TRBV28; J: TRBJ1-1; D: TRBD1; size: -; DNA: TGTGCCAGCAGTATTACAGGGGCCGGTACTGAAGCTTTCTTT; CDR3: CASSITGAGTEAFF
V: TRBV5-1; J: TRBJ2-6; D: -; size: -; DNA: TGCGCCAGCAGCTTGGATACTGGGGCCAACGTCCTGACTTTC; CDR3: CASSLDTGANVLTF
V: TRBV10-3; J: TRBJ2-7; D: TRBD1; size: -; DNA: TGTGCCATTTGGGACAGGGATATTTGGGGGCAGTACTTC; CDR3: CAIWDRDIWGQYF
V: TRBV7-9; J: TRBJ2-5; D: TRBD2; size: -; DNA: TGTGCCAGCAGCCCCCCCCCTGGACTAGCGATACAAGAGACCCAGTACTTC; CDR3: CASSPPPGLAIQETQYF
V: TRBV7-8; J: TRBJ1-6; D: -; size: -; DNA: TGTGCCAGCAGGTCGAATTCACCCCTCCACTTT; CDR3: CASRSNSPLHF
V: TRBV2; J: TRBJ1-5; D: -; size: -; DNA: TGTGCCAGCAGCCAGGGCAGCGGCAATCAGCCCCAGCATTTT; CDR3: CASSQGSGNQPQHF
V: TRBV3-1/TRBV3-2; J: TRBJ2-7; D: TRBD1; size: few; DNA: TGTGCCAGCAGCCTTGCACACAGGGGTTCCTACGAGCAGTACTTC; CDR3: CASSLAHRGSYEQYF
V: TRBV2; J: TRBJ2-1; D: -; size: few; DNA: TGTGCCAGCAAGGGTGAGGGCCTCGACAATGAGCAGTTCTTC; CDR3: CASKGEGLDNEQFF